This T cell receptor beta chain comes out of a study of regulatory T cells in long-lasting Graves disease. Study-wide points: TCR diversity was lower in persistent than newly diagnosed Graves' disease.

CDR1 DFQATT and CDR2 SNEGSKA come from the germline V gene (reference sequence). The CDR3 consists of 14 residues. V dropped 1 base and J dropped 0 bases, with 7 bases sitting between them. Arm-PCR with iRepertoire HTBI primers amplified the CDR3 regions for these TCR beta libraries. MiXCR, applied by TCRdb to the multiplex PCR reads, yields one record per CDR3 protein. The table records approximately 400,000 distinct CDR3 sequences, around 24% of them present only once. Comments on this clonotype: As yet, its antigen is unknown.

Time point noted: persistent/refractory GD, antithyroid drugs over 5 years with positive TRAb. PBMC RNA was the source of the TCR library. Sequencing used peripheral blood mononuclear cells (PBMCs), obtained when the disease was refractory, from a patient treated with antithyroid drugs. This receptor was obtained from a female donor with Graves disease. This sequence joins TRBV20-1 and TRBJ2-1, with D unresolved. DNA for the CDR3: TGCAGTGCTAGAGGGGTGAGCTCCTACAATGAGCAGTTCTTC. Translating it yields CSARGVSSYNEQFF.